The source of this TCR beta chain is a study of metastatic and nonmetastatic thyroid tumors. Study-level information: Repertoires from malignant and benign thyroid patients were compared across blood and tumor or nodule tissue. The study, taken as a whole, reports: Within blood and tumor, benign nodules reportedly had significantly lower TCR beta diversity than malignant thyroid tumors did.

This clone has at least ten counts. What it binds is not known. Per the authors' pipeline: The distant-metastasis classifier for papillary thyroid cancer was built from CDR3 differences across clinicopathological groups. TCRdb ran MiXCR on the PCR reads. V and J calls and clone size were set by TCRdb, not the authors. The table includes around 30,000 clones, 23% detected once. V was shortened by 2 bases and J by 6 bases, with 11 bases between the two germline ends. Per germline, CDR1 LNHDA and CDR2 SQIVND (reference sequence). The CDR3 spans 14 residues. Patients had received no treatment of any kind before thyroid surgery.

This receptor was obtained from a female donor with papillary thyroid cancer or a benign thyroid nodule (not recorded which). Some clones in this sample may be carry-over from other donors' samples. The chain employs TRBV19 and TRBJ1-5; the D gene is possibly TRBD1 (5 bases). Specimen: blood. CDR3 sequence: CASSILGRAQPQHF. CDR3 in DNA: TGTGCCAGTAGTATATTGGGCAGGGCTCAGCCCCAGCATTTT.